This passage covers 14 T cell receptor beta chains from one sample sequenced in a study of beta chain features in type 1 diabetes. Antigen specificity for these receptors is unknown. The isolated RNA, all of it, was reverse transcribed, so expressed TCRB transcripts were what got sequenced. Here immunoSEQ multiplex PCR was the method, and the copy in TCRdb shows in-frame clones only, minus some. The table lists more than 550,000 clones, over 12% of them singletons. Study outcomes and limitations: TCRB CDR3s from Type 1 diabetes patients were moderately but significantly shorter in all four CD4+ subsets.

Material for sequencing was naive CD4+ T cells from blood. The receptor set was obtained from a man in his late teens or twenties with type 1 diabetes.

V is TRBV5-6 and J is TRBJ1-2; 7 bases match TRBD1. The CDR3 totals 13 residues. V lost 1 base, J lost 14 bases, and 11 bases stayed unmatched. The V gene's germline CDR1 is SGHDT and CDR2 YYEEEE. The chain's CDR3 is CASSLYRGPLGTF. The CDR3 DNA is TGTGCCAGCAGCTTGTACAGGGGCCCGCTAGGTACCTTC.

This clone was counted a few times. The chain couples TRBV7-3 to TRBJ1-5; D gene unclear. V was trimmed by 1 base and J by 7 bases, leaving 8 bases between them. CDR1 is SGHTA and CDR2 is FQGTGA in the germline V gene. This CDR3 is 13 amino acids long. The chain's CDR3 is CASSLKAGQPQHF. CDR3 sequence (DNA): TGTGCCAGCAGCTTAAAGGCGGGCCAGCCCCAGCATTTT.

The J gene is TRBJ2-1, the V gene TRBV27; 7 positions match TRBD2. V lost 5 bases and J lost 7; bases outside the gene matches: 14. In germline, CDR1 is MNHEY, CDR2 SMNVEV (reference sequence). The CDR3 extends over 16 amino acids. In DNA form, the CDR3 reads TGTGCCAGCAGTGAATTACCGGGGGGAGTGACTAATGAGCAGTTCTTC. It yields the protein CASSELPGGVTNEQFF.

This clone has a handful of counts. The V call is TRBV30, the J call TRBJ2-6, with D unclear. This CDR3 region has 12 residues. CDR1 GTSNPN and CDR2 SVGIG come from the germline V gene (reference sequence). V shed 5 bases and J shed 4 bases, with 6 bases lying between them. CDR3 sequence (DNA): TGTGCCTGGGGGTCCGGGGCCAACGTCCTGACTTTC. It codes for CAWGSGANVLTF.

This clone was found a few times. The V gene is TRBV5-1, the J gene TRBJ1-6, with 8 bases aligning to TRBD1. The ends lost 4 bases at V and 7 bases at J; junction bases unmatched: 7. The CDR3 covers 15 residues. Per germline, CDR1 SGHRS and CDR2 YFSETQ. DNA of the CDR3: TGCGCCAGCAGCCAAAACCGGGACAGGAATTCACCCCTCCACTTT. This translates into CASSQNRDRNSPLHF.

CDR3 DNA sequence: TGTGCCAGCAGCTTCCGGGACAGCTCCTACGAGCAGTACTTC. Translating it yields CASSFRDSSYEQYF. The rearrangement uses TRBV21-1 and TRBJ2-7; the table's D call, TRBD1, has no DNA check behind it. TRBV21-1 is deemed a pseudogene. The CDR3 consists of 14 residues.

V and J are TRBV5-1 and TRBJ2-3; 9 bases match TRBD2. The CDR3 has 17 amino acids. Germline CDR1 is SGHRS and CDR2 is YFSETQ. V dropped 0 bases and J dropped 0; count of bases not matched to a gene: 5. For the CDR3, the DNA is TGCGCCAGCAGCTTGGCCCCTAGCGGGGCTAGCACAGATACGCAGTATTTT. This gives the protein CASSLAPSGASTDTQYF.

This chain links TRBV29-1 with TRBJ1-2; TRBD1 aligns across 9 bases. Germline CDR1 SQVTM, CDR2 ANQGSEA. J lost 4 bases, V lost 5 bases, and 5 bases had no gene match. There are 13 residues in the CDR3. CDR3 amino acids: CSVQGQGSYGYTF. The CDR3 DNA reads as TGCAGCGTTCAAGGACAGGGGTCCTATGGCTACACCTTC.

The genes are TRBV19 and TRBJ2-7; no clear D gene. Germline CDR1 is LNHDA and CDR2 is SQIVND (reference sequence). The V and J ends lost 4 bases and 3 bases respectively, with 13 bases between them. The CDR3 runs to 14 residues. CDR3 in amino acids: CASSTGLTVYEQYF. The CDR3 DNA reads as TGTGCCAGTAGTACGGGTCTCACAGTCTACGAGCAGTACTTC.

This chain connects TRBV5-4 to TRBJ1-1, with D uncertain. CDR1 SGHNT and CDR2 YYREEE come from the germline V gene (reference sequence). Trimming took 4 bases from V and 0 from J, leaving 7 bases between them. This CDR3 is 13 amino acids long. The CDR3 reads CASSPAVNTEAFF. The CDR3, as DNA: TGTGCCAGCAGCCCAGCAGTGAACACTGAAGCTTTCTTT.

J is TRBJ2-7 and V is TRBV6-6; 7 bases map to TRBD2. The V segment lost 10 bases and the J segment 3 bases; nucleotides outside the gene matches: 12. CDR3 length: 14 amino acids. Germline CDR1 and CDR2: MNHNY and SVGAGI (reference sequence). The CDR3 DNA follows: TGTGCCACGGCCCGGGGAGGGAACCTCTACGAGCAGTACTTC. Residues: CATARGGNLYEQYF.

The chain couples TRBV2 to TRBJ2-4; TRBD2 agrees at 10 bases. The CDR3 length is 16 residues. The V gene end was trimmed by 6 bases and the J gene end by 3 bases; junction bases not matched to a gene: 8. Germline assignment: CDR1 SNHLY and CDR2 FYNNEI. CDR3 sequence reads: CASRSGGADFKNIQYF. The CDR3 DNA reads TGTGCCAGCAGGAGCGGGGGGGCGGACTTCAAAAACATTCAGTACTTC.

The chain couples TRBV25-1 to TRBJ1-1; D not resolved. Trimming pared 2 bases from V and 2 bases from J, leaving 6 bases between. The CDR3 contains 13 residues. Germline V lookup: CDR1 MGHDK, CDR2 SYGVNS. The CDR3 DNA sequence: TGTGCCAGCAGTGAACAGACTAACACTGAAGCTTTCTTT. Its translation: CASSEQTNTEAFF.

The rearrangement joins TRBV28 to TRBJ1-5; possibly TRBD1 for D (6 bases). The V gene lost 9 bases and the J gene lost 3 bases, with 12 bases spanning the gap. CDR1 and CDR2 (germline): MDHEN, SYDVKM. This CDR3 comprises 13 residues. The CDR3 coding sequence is TGTGCCAGTAATACAGGGTACAATCAGCCCCAGCATTTT. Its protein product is CASNTGYNQPQHF.